This T cell receptor beta chain was retrieved from a study of shared clonotypes between healthy human individuals. The data were produced by immunoSEQ multiplex PCR, yet TCRdb's version contains in-frame clones alone and is incomplete. The table has about 1.5 million clones, nearly 99% seen once. The CDR3 loop spans 16 amino acids. From germline, CDR1 is SGDLS and CDR2 YYNGEE. V trimming: 3 bases; J trimming: 5 bases; junction bases outside the gene matches: 6. The sequence derives from a man aged 25 to 40 in good health. The J gene is TRBJ2-1, the V gene TRBV9; 12 nucleotides match TRBD2. Sequencing was performed on naive CD4+ T cells sorted from blood. Subset indicated: CD45RA+ positively selected. CDR3 protein: CASSAGRLAGDNEQFF. Here the CDR3 DNA reads TGTGCCAGCAGCGCAGGGCGACTAGCGGGAGACAATGAGCAGTTCTTC.